This TCR beta chain is from a study of immune cell composition in non-small cell lung cancer. The method was immunoSEQ multiplex PCR; TCRdb's version includes in-frame clones alone and lacks a portion of them. The sample shows around 13,000 clones, 81% of them seen only once. The CDR3 extends over 14 amino acids. Trimming removed 5 bases from V and 2 bases from J, with 12 bases in between. CDR1 and CDR2 from the germline V gene are SSHAT and FNYEAQ (reference sequence). This sequence originates from a human donor with non-small cell lung cancer. This chain joins TRBV7-7 and TRBJ2-5; D is possibly TRBD2 (5 bases). Sequencing input: lung tumor tissue. Here the CDR3 reads CASSTTQRQETQYF. The CDR3 region has the DNA TGTGCCAGCAGCACGACGCAGCGGCAAGAGACCCAGTACTTC.